This T cell receptor beta chain is drawn from a study of blood T cell repertoires in COVID-19. The CDR3 is made up of 12 amino acids. The germline V gene encodes CDR1 LGHDT and CDR2 YNNKEL (reference sequence). V lost 1 base to trimming and J lost 7 bases, with 5 bases between them. Authors' analysis steps: Reference gene primer amplification in the assay estimated nucleated cell counts. Sequenced by immunoSEQ multiplex PCR; TCRdb stores in-frame clones only, minus some. V and J calls and clone size are those listed in that table; D and trimming were worked out from the DNA. Of approximately 68,000 clones in the sample, around 86% were seen once.

The receptor's source is a woman aged 55-70 years with acute or convalescent COVID-19. Source material: peripheral blood. The V and J genes are TRBV3-1 (or the pseudogene TRBV3-2) and TRBJ2-4; D is unclear. The CDR3 DNA sequence: TGTGCCAGCAGCCAAGGTAGCAACATTCAGTACTTC. It specifies CASSQGSNIQYF.